The clone carrying this T cell receptor beta chain was recorded at least ten times. Its antigen is undetermined. These data come from a study of CD8+CD57+ T cells in acquired aplastic anemia. Study in general: Roughly 3 ug was the average amount of DNA from sorted CD4+ and CD8+ cells. Mean read depth for CD4+ cells from healthy donors was about 9.9 million. General study results and limits: Patients and controls shared roughly 28 CD8+ CDR3 sequences, which appeared highly expressed in patients and within their immunodominant clones.

J was trimmed by 5 bases and V by 6 bases; bases with no gene match: 7. The length of the CDR3 is 14 residues. Germline V gives CDR1 LNHNV, CDR2 YYDKDF (reference sequence). Profiling of TCR beta VDJ combinations and CDR3 sequences used genomic DNA as template. TCRdb re-called the reads with MiXCR, one entry per CDR3 protein. In the table there are some 180,000 distinct CDR3 sequences, approximately 45% of which are singletons. The V gene is TRBV15, the J gene TRBJ2-1, with TRBD2 matching 7 bases. The sample was sorted CD4+, CD8+, or CD8+CD57+ T cells (not recorded which) from PBMCs. The clonotype originates from a human donor in good health. The CDR3 sequence is CATRPGLTDNEQFF. CDR3 bases: TGTGCCACCAGACCGGGACTAACCGACAATGAGCAGTTCTTC.